The 20 T cell receptor beta chains below all came from one sample that was sequenced in a study of OX40 agonist ivuxolimab in advanced cancers. Clones were sequenced by immunoSEQ multiplex PCR, and TCRdb holds only the in-frame ones, with some missing. The sample lists fewer than 100,000 clones; 80% to 90% were seen once. The input for sequencing was CD4+ or CD8+ T cells sorted from blood, taken in a trial of the OX40 agonist ivuxolimab. The receptors shown here come from an adult with an advanced solid tumor such as melanoma, head and neck, liver or kidney cancer.

This chain connects TRBV5-4 to TRBJ2-5; D is possibly TRBD1 (5 bases). This CDR3 has 14 amino acids. With 0 bases removed from V and 3 bases from J, the gap between germline ends came to 9 bases. Germline-derived CDR1 and CDR2 are SGHNT and YYREEE (reference sequence). The CDR3 sequence: CASSLAGQEETQYF. CDR3 coding DNA: TGTGCCAGCAGCTTGGCAGGGCAAGAAGAGACCCAGTACTTC. Combining the CDR3 with reference TRBV5-4 and TRBJ2-5 gives the whole variable domain ETGVTQSPTHLIKTRGQQVTLRCSSQSGHNTVSWYQQALGQGPQFIFQYYREEENGRGNFPPRFSGLQFPNYSSELNVNALELDDSALYLCASSLAGQEETQYFGPGTRLLVL.

The J gene is TRBJ2-7, the V gene TRBV7-2, with TRBD1 identical over 7 bases. V lost 3 bases, J lost 2 bases, and 7 bases stayed unmatched. This CDR3 contains 15 residues. CDR1 SGHTA and CDR2 FQGNSA come from the germline V gene. This chain's CDR3 is CASSFRQGSPYEQYF. The CDR3 bases are TGTGCCAGCAGCTTCAGACAGGGTTCTCCCTACGAGCAGTACTTC.

The chain recombines TRBV2 with TRBJ2-2; 9 bases are a match to TRBD2. Unmatched junction bases numbered 8, after V lost 5 bases and J lost 10 bases. CDR1 and CDR2 (germline): SNHLY, FYNNEI. The CDR3 is 14 residues long. In DNA, the CDR3 is TGTGCCAGCAGTAGCGGGAGGTCGCGGGTGGAGCTGTTTTTT. Residues: CASSSGRSRVELFF.

The V gene is TRBV6-5, the J gene TRBJ1-1; 7 positions agree with TRBD1. This CDR3 has 13 amino acids. CDR1 MNHEY and CDR2 SVGAGI come from the germline V gene. The junction had 9 bases not matched to a gene; V was cut back by 8 bases and J by 6 bases. The CDR3 protein is CASYDRAGAEAFF. CDR3 nucleotide sequence: TGTGCCAGCTATGACAGGGCGGGGGCTGAAGCTTTCTTT.

This clone was seen a handful of times. The rearrangement uses TRBV18 and TRBJ2-7, with D possibly called TRBD1 or TRBD2 (5 bases each). This CDR3 is 13 amino acids long. The germline V and J ends were trimmed by 5 bases and 4 bases, with 12 bases remaining between them. Germline CDR1 KGHSH, CDR2 LQKENI. The DNA for the CDR3 is TGTGCCAGCTCAGCGAGCGAGGGGTACGAGCAGTACGTC. It encodes CASSASEGYEQYV.

The chain uses TRBV5-6 and TRBJ2-7; D possibly uses TRBD1 or TRBD2 (5 bases each). This CDR3 region has 16 residues. V was cut by 4 bases and J by 0 bases, with 17 bases left in between. Germline-derived CDR1 and CDR2 are SGHDT and YYEEEE. For the CDR3, the DNA is TGTGCCAGCAGCCCCCCCCCTTCGGGACGCTCCTACGAGCAGTACTTC. Translating gives CASSPPPSGRSYEQYF.

The V gene is TRBV6-6, the J gene TRBJ1-2; possible D gene TRBD1, 5 bases. V was shortened by 0 bases and J by 8 bases, with 16 bases between the two germline ends. The CDR3 is made up of 15 amino acids. Per germline, CDR1 MNHNY and CDR2 SVGAGI (reference sequence). The CDR3 sequence: CASSYSRVGERGYTF. The CDR3 DNA reads TGTGCCAGCAGTTACTCGAGGGTAGGGGAACGCGGCTACACCTTC.

In DNA, the CDR3 is TGTGCCAGCAGCTTAGCGGGACAGCTCAATCAGCCCCAGCATTTT. Its translation is CASSLAGQLNQPQHF. V and J are TRBV7-2 and TRBJ1-5; the match to TRBD1 covers 7 bases. The V and J ends lost 0 bases and 3 bases, in that order; junction bases with no gene match: 2. The germline gives CDR1 SGHTA, CDR2 FQGNSA. The CDR3 consists of 15 residues.

The chain combines TRBV10-3 with TRBJ1-2; D gene uncertain. Trimming took 3 bases from V and 1 from J, leaving 9 bases between them. Per germline, CDR1 ENHRY and CDR2 SYGVKD. This CDR3 contains 14 residues. CDR3 nucleotide sequence: TGTGCCATCAGTGACCTAGGGTTTAACTATGGCTACACCTTC. It yields the protein CAISDLGFNYGYTF.

This clone came up once. The V and J genes are TRBV28 and TRBJ2-2; D is perhaps TRBD2 (5 bases). V lost 7 bases and J lost 5, with 8 bases in between. The CDR3 totals 12 residues. Germline V gene data show CDR1 as MDHEN and CDR2 as SYDVKM. This chain's CDR3 is CASTTRTGELFF. CDR3 in DNA: TGTGCCAGCACCACTAGGACCGGGGAGCTGTTTTTT. Filled out from reference TRBV28 and TRBJ2-2, the complete variable domain reads DVKVTQSSRYLVKRTGEKVFLECVQDMDHENMFWYRQDPGLGLRLIYFSYDVKMKEKGDIPEGYSVSREKKERFSLILESASTNQTSMYLCASTTRTGELFFGEGSRLTVL.

This chain links TRBV18 with TRBJ2-3; a weak D match, TRBD2 (5 bases). V lost 6 bases and J lost 2, with 12 bases in between. Looked up from germline, CDR1 is KGHSH and CDR2 is LQKENI. There are 14 residues in the CDR3. The CDR3 is CASSKADFTDTQYF. CDR3 in DNA: TGTGCCAGCTCGAAAGCGGACTTCACAGATACGCAGTATTTT.

The chain employs TRBV5-1 and TRBJ2-7, with 8 bases matching TRBD2. From germline, CDR1 is SGHRS and CDR2 YFSETQ. V was clipped by 1 base and J by 7 bases; unmatched bases: 7. This CDR3 comprises 14 residues. The chain's CDR3 is CASSLILADSEQYF. DNA of the CDR3: TGCGCCAGCAGCTTGATACTAGCGGACAGTGAGCAGTACTTC.

V usage is TRBV25-1 and J usage is TRBJ1-5; D is ambiguous. V gave up 2 bases and J gave up 7 bases, with 12 bases separating them. The CDR3 loop spans 14 amino acids. Looked up from germline, CDR1 is MGHDK and CDR2 is SYGVNS. CDR3 amino acids: CASSEPGDWQPQHF. Written as DNA, the CDR3 is TGTGCCAGCAGTGAACCTGGGGATTGGCAGCCCCAGCATTTT.

The chain couples TRBV7-2 to TRBJ2-1; D not certain. The CDR3 is 14 residues long. V lost 3 bases and J lost 5, with 11 bases in between. Germline V lookup: CDR1 SGHTA, CDR2 FQGNSA. CDR3 nucleotide sequence: TGTGCCAGCAGCTTGGACGTTGCGAACAATGAGCAGTTCTTC. Translation gives CASSLDVANNEQFF.

This clone was detected once. The V gene is TRBV18, the J gene TRBJ1-2; D perhaps matches TRBD1 (6 bases). Germline lookup yields CDR1 KGHSH and CDR2 LQKENI. The CDR3 loop spans 13 amino acids. V dropped 3 bases and J dropped 6 bases, with 11 bases sitting between them. The CDR3 is CASSPRGPDGYTF. The CDR3 DNA reads TGTGCCAGCTCACCCCGGGGGCCGGATGGCTACACCTTC.

This chain uses TRBV7-9 with TRBJ2-1, with 8 positions matching TRBD1. The CDR3 totals 15 residues. From germline, CDR1 is SEHNR and CDR2 FQNEAQ (reference sequence). With V trimmed by 1 base and J by 4 bases, 3 bases remained unmatched. CDR3 DNA sequence: TGTGCCAGCAGCTTAGAGGGGACAGGTTACAATGAGCAGTTCTTC. It codes for CASSLEGTGYNEQFF. Full variable domain (rest looked up from reference TRBV7-9 and TRBJ2-1): DTGVSQNPRHKITKRGQNVTFRCDPISEHNRLYWYRQTLGQGPEFLTYFQNEAQLEKSRLLSDRFSAERPKGSFSTLEIQRTEQGDSAMYLCASSLEGTGYNEQFFGPGTRLTVL.

The rearrangement uses TRBV7-8 and TRBJ1-1, with unresolved D. The germline CDR1 and CDR2 sequences are SGHVS and FQNEAQ. The ends were cut back, 2 bases at V and 4 bases at J, with 11 bases in the middle. The length of the CDR3 is 14 residues. The CDR3 sequence is CASSLSLPSTEAFF. Here the CDR3 DNA reads TGTGCCAGCAGCTTATCGCTCCCCAGCACTGAAGCTTTCTTT.

This clone was observed once. Different DNA sequences within this sample yield the same CDR3. This chain links TRBV5-1 with TRBJ2-5, with D possibly TRBD1 on 6 matching bases. The germline CDR1 and CDR2 sequences are SGHRS and YFSETQ. The germline V and J ends were trimmed by 4 bases and 5 bases, with 12 bases remaining between them. This CDR3 is built from 13 residues. The CDR3 protein is CASSQSGEETQYF. DNA for the CDR3: TGCGCCAGCAGCCAGTCAGGGGAGGAGACCCAGTACTTC.

CDR3 in amino acids: CASSVDPEKLFF. As DNA, the CDR3 is TGTGCCAGCAGCGTCGATCCCGAAAAACTGTTTTTT. This chain connects TRBV7-8 to TRBJ1-4; D is ambiguous. There are 12 residues in the CDR3. The germline V gene encodes CDR1 SGHVS and CDR2 FQNEAQ. The V and J ends lost 5 bases and 8 bases respectively, with 9 bases between them.

The rearrangement uses TRBV29-1 and TRBJ1-1; the D gene is possibly TRBD1 (6 bases). CDR1 and CDR2 (germline): SQVTM, ANQGSEA. Trimming removed 6 bases at V and 2 bases at J, with 13 bases between. The CDR3 is 13 residues long. This CDR3 is CSVRRGTNTEAFF. The DNA for the CDR3 is TGCAGCGTCCGAAGGGGGACTAACACTGAAGCTTTCTTT.